This T cell receptor beta chain was sequenced during a study of persistence of HIV-infected CD4 T cells. The stimulus was an HIV-1 Gag 15-mer peptide pool, 0.85 to 1 ug/peptide/mL. CD40L-negative CD69-negative CD45RO-high memory CD4+ T cells were sorted as populations depleted of antigen-responding cells. The immunoSEQ assay was version 4, run in survey mode. The repertoire was sequenced with immunoSEQ multiplex PCR; TCRdb's copy has only in-frame clones and lacks some. The sample has 30,000 to 45,000 clones, 75% to 85% seen once; the top ten hold roughly 1%. V was trimmed by 0 bases and J by 1 base, leaving 10 bases between them. Germline V gene data show CDR1 as SGHRS and CDR2 as YFSETQ. The CDR3 has 15 residues. To note about this clone: What it binds is not known.

Sequenced material: cultured CD4+ T cells from PBMCs, taken from a patient who received antiretroviral therapy. The receptor comes from an adult with HIV. The donor label of this sample is uncertain. The chain carries TRBV5-1 and TRBJ1-1, with unresolved D. The CDR3 DNA sequence: TGCGCCAGCAGCTTGGCAATACAGACGAACACTGAAGCTTTCTTT. The encoded protein is CASSLAIQTNTEAFF.